The next 22 T cell receptor beta chains were all read from a single sample in a study of early T cells in non-severe SARS-CoV-2 infection (dated by TCRdb to the early 2020s). Library prep was done by 5' RACE. Sequencing was performed on a NextSeq 500. TCRdb passed the public sequencing reads through fastp at Q25 and MiXCR, retaining productive beta sequences. Rows are combined by CDR3 protein, so each entry shows the most common genes and DNA. This sample gives 46,000 or so distinct CDR3 sequences in total; 3% to 4% of them show up just once. The ten biggest clones cover around 2.8% of the sample. The sequenced material came from whole blood. The receptors derive from an adult who was a healthcare worker with PCR-confirmed SARS-CoV-2 infection or an uninfected control (not recorded which).

This clonotype was found many times. This chain joins TRBV7-2 and TRBJ2-5; D not resolved. CDR1 SGHTA and CDR2 FQGNSA come from the germline V gene. The CDR3 is 14 amino acids. The ends were cut back, 6 bases at V and 4 bases at J, with 15 bases in the middle. The CDR3 DNA is TGTGCCAGCAGTCGGAACGGATGGGGAGAGACCCAGTACTTC. Its protein product is CASSRNGWGETQYF.

This clonotype has at least ten counts. The chain links TRBV15 to TRBJ2-7; the match to TRBD1 covers 8 bases. Germline CDR1 LNHNV, CDR2 YYDKDF (reference sequence). The trim removed 0 bases at V and 0 bases at J, leaving 4 bases unmatched. This CDR3 has 16 amino acids. The CDR3 coding sequence is TGTGCCACCAGCAGAGAGAGGACAGGGAGCTCCTACGAGCAGTACTTC. It codes for CATSRERTGSSYEQYF.

At least ten counts were recorded for this clonotype. The chain employs TRBV3-1 and TRBJ1-5; weak D call: TRBD1 (6 bases). Germline V gene data show CDR1 as LGHDT and CDR2 as YNNKEL (reference sequence). The CDR3 runs to 14 residues. V was cut by 2 bases and J by 4 bases, with 9 bases left in between. The CDR3 region has the DNA TGTGCCAGCAGCCAAAACAGGGAAAATCAGCCCCAGCATTTT. Protein: CASSQNRENQPQHF.

This clonotype was found many times. The chain combines TRBV5-1 with TRBJ2-5; D is unresolved. Germline V gives CDR1 SGHRS, CDR2 YFSETQ. V was trimmed by 2 bases and J by 4 bases, leaving 9 bases between them. The CDR3 is made up of 13 amino acids. DNA of the CDR3: TGCGCCAGCAGCTTCGGAGCCGGAGAGACCCAGTACTTC. Protein product: CASSFGAGETQYF.

This clonotype has at least ten counts. The rearrangement links TRBV7-8 to TRBJ2-7; the match to TRBD2 covers 10 bases. Germline V gives CDR1 SGHVS, CDR2 FQNEAQ. The J segment lost 3 bases and the V segment lost 1 base, leaving 6 bases of the junction unmatched. CDR3 length: 16 residues. CDR3 region: CASSLGAGTSVYEQYF. The CDR3 DNA reads TGTGCCAGCAGCTTAGGTGCCGGGACTAGCGTCTACGAGCAGTACTTC.

This clonotype was recorded many times. The gene calls are TRBV7-9 and TRBJ2-2; 7 bases fit TRBD1. CDR1 is SEHNR, CDR2 FQNEAQ, per germline (reference sequence). The CDR3 is made up of 17 amino acids. Trimming cost V 1 base and J 5 bases; bases outside gene matches: 10. The CDR3 DNA is TGTGCCAGCAGCTTAGGTCGACAGGGTGTGCAAACCGGGGAGCTGTTTTTT. It specifies CASSLGRQGVQTGELFF.

This clonotype was picked up one time. This may be a read error: a much more frequent sequence differs by one nucleotide. V is TRBV15 and J is TRBJ2-3, with a possible D match to TRBD2 (5 bases). Trimming cost V 2 bases and J 6 bases, with 21 bases left between them. The V gene's germline CDR1 is LNHNV and CDR2 YYDKDF (reference sequence). The CDR3 extends over 17 amino acids. CDR3 nucleotides: TGTGCCACCAGCAGATGGCTAGGGAAGGCCCGCGGGGATACGCAGTATTTT. Amino acid sequence: CATSRWLGKARGDTQYF.

This clonotype has ten or more counts. The genes are TRBV24-1 and TRBJ2-7, with no clear D. Looked up from germline, CDR1 is KGHDR and CDR2 is SFDVKD. The CDR3 loop spans 12 amino acids. The V end was cut by 2 bases, the J end by 4 bases, with 5 bases between. Written as DNA, the CDR3 is TGTGCCACCAGTGATTCGGATTACGAGCAGTACTTC. This codes for CATSDSDYEQYF.

This clonotype has more than one count but fewer than ten. The chain couples TRBV30 to TRBJ1-5, with D possibly matching TRBD1 (6 bases). V dropped 3 bases and J dropped 0 bases, with 18 bases sitting between them. CDR1 is GTSNPN and CDR2 is SVGIG in the germline V gene (reference sequence). The CDR3 length is 17 residues. The CDR3 DNA reads as TGTGCCTGGAGCGGAGACAGGACGCCTTATAGCAATCAGCCCCAGCATTTT. Translating it yields CAWSGDRTPYSNQPQHF.

The chain is built from TRBV12-3 or TRBV12-4 and TRBJ2-5; tentative D call: TRBD2 (6 bases). The CDR3 covers 15 residues. Deletions cut 7 bases from V and 5 bases from J, with 20 bases between. Written as DNA, the CDR3 is TGTGCCAGCACCAACAACCTAGGGAGGCTGGAGACCCAGTACTTC. Its translation is CASTNNLGRLETQYF.

This clonotype has a handful of counts. The rearrangement uses TRBV7-9 and TRBJ2-5; D is unclear. There are 14 residues in the CDR3. Germline lookup yields CDR1 SEHNR and CDR2 FQNEAQ (reference sequence). Trimming stripped 1 base from V and 1 base from J, with 7 bases between. For the CDR3, the DNA is TGTGCCAGCAGCTTAGGTATACTCCAAGAGACCCAGTACTTC. This translates into CASSLGILQETQYF.

This clonotype was detected only a few times. The V and J genes are TRBV18 and TRBJ2-3; no reliable D call. Germline loops: CDR1 KGHSH, CDR2 LQKENI. The CDR3 totals 13 residues. Trimming removed 3 bases at V and 3 bases at J, with 7 bases between. CDR3 bases: TGTGCCAGCTCACCGCGTGGGACAGATACGCAGTATTTT. Translation: CASSPRGTDTQYF.

Many counts were recorded for this clonotype. This chain uses TRBV6-1 with TRBJ2-7, with D perhaps matching TRBD2 (6 bases). This CDR3 comprises 15 residues. V lost 6 bases and J 2 bases, leaving 17 bases between the germline ends. Germline values: CDR1 MNHNS, CDR2 SASEGT. In DNA form, the CDR3 reads TGTGCCAGCAGAACCCGGAGGGGTTCTACCTACGAGCAGTACTTC. It codes for CASRTRRGSTYEQYF.

This clonotype has ten or more counts. The chain employs TRBV12-3 or TRBV12-4 and TRBJ2-7, with a weak D call TRBD1 (6 bases). The CDR3 sequence is 14 residues long. V dropped 2 bases and J dropped 4 bases, with 12 bases sitting between them. The DNA of the CDR3 is TGTGCCAGCAGTTTATTAGGACAGCCGTACGAGCAGTACTTC. Encoded protein: CASSLLGQPYEQYF.

This clonotype was counted at least ten times. The J gene is TRBJ2-3, the V gene TRBV25-1, with 11 bases matching TRBD1. V trimming: 9 bases; J trimming: 0 bases; junction bases outside the gene matches: 17. CDR1 is MGHDK, CDR2 SYGVNS, per germline. CDR3 length: 19 residues. DNA of the CDR3: TGTGCCAGGGGAGAAACCGGGACAGGGGGTCTCTTAAGCACAGATACGCAGTATTTT. It codes for CARGETGTGGLLSTDTQYF. Complete variable domain (other parts from reference TRBV25-1 and TRBJ2-3): EADIYQTPRYLVIGTGKKITLECSQTMGHDKMYWYQQDPGMELHLIHYSYGVNSTEKGDLSSESTVSRIRTEHFPLTLESARPSHTSQYLCARGETGTGGLLSTDTQYFGPGTRLTVL.

This clonotype was detected many times. The rearrangement links TRBV3-1 to TRBJ2-7, with 12 bases lining up with TRBD2. Germline lookup yields CDR1 LGHDT and CDR2 YNNKEL (reference sequence). The CDR3 runs to 18 residues. J was trimmed by 0 bases and V by 0 bases; bases with no gene match: 6. The CDR3 bases are TGTGCCAGCAGCCAAGATTGGCTAGCGGGGGGGACCTCCTACGAGCAGTACTTC. This codes for CASSQDWLAGGTSYEQYF.

This clonotype was picked up many times. This chain links TRBV7-9 with TRBJ2-5, with 8 bases matching TRBD2. The CDR3 loop spans 15 amino acids. V lost 2 bases to trimming and J lost 3 bases; unmatched junction nucleotides: 5. In germline, CDR1 is SEHNR, CDR2 FQNEAQ (reference sequence). As DNA, the CDR3 is TGTGCCAGCAGCTTATTTCACGGGGGGGAAGAGACCCAGTACTTC. Protein sequence: CASSLFHGGEETQYF. The full variable domain, rest sourced from reference TRBV7-9 and TRBJ2-5, is DTGVSQNPRHKITKRGQNVTFRCDPISEHNRLYWYRQTLGQGPEFLTYFQNEAQLEKSRLLSDRFSAERPKGSFSTLEIQRTEQGDSAMYLCASSLFHGGEETQYFGPGTRLLVL.

This clonotype was found many times. The CDR3 nucleotides read TGTGCCAGCACCGGACAGGGTTGGGGCTACGAGCAGTACTTC. Translated: CASTGQGWGYEQYF. The V gene is TRBV6-2 or TRBV6-3, the J gene TRBJ2-7, with 8 bases lining up with TRBD1. V was pared by 7 bases and J by 3 bases, with 8 bases of the junction left unmatched. Germline V gene data show CDR1 as MNHEY and CDR2 as SVGEGT. The CDR3 length is 14 residues.

At least ten counts were recorded for this clonotype. V gene TRBV5-6 combines with J gene TRBJ1-5; tentative D call: TRBD1 (6 bases). V lost 0 bases, J lost 0 bases, and 10 bases lay in between. Germline loops: CDR1 SGHDT, CDR2 YYEEEE. The CDR3 length is 16 residues. DNA of the CDR3: TGTGCCAGCAGCTTGGCCGGGGGGCATAGCAATCAGCCCCAGCATTTT. Its translation: CASSLAGGHSNQPQHF.

There are many counts of this clonotype. The chain uses TRBV7-3 and TRBJ2-6; D remains ambiguous. With 0 bases removed from V and 0 bases from J, the gap between germline ends came to 0 bases. This CDR3 has 14 amino acids. CDR1 and CDR2 (germline): SGHTA, FQGTGA. The CDR3 here is CASSLTSGANVLTF. CDR3 DNA: TGTGCCAGCAGCTTAACCTCTGGGGCCAACGTCCTGACTTTC.

This clonotype was picked up a small number of times. The junction does not match germline at one end; this may be a read error. The chain recombines TRBV12-3 or TRBV12-4 with TRBJ1-1, with unresolved D. The CDR3 contains 14 residues. CDR3 nucleotides: TGTGCCAGCAGTTTAGCTTGGGGAAACAGTGAAGCTTTCTTT. Translated, it gives CASSLAWGNSEAFF.

This clonotype was counted many times. This chain connects TRBV7-9 to TRBJ2-7; the D gene could be TRBD1 or TRBD2 (5 bases each). The CDR3 is 16 amino acids. V was cut by 4 bases and J by 0 bases, with 16 bases left in between. The germline V gene has CDR1 SEHNR and CDR2 FQNEAQ (reference sequence). The CDR3 loop is CASSSRGAGSSYEQYF. The CDR3 DNA sequence: TGTGCCAGCAGCTCGAGAGGGGCAGGGAGCTCCTACGAGCAGTACTTC.